The next 18 T cell receptor beta chains were all read from a single sample in a study of post-analysis software for immune sequencing data. Their cognate antigens are unknown. Included in the TCR beta cDNA libraries were unique molecular identifiers. Each CDR3 protein is one row after TCRdb ran MiXCR on the PCR reads. The sample carries approximately 630,000 distinct CDR3 sequences, approximately 60% recorded once. Findings and caveats of the study: TRBV5-6, TRBV5-1 and TRBV20-1 were among five TRBV segments more frequent in patients than controls.

Sequences were obtained from blood. The receptors derive from a girl aged 2 to 9 with multiple sclerosis.

This chain uses TRBV7-3 with TRBJ2-5; TRBD2 agrees at 7 bases. Judging by the DNA end, TRBJ2-7 fits better; the J call may be wrong. This CDR3 contains 14 residues. CDR1 SGHTA and CDR2 FQGTGA come from the germline V gene. The CDR3 protein is CASSLIAGAYEQYF. The DNA of the CDR3 is TGTGCCAGCAGCTTAATAGCGGGTGCCTACGAGCAGTACTTC.

This chain joins TRBV19 and TRBJ2-1; no reliable D call. Judging by the DNA end, TRBJ2-7 fits better; the J call may be wrong. The CDR3 loop spans 11 amino acids. Germline CDR1 reads LNHDA; CDR2 reads SQIVND (reference sequence). CDR3 amino acids: CASGPGHEQYF. CDR3 coding DNA: TGTGCCAGTGGCCCGGGCCACGAGCAGTACTTC.

This clonotype was counted only a few times. The genes are TRBV29-1 and TRBJ2-3; D possibly corresponds to TRBD1 (6 bases). The V gene lost 7 bases and the J gene lost 2 bases, with 13 bases spanning the gap. Germline CDR1 and CDR2: SQVTM and ANQGSEA. This CDR3 region has 13 residues. Written as DNA, the CDR3 is TGCAGCGCGGTAACAGGGAACACAGATACGCAGTATTTT. The encoded protein is CSAVTGNTDTQYF.

The chain has TRBV15 and TRBJ2-1; perhaps TRBD2 as D (5 bases). Between the trimmed V and J ends, which lost 1 base and 0 bases, there was a span of 22 bases. The germline V gene encodes CDR1 LNHNV and CDR2 YYDKDF (reference sequence). The CDR3 is 20 amino acids. The CDR3: CATSRGGRHPGISSYNEQFF. In nucleotides, the CDR3 is TGTGCCACCAGCAGAGGAGGGAGACACCCCGGGATAAGCTCCTACAATGAGCAGTTCTTC.

V gene TRBV6-1 combines with J gene TRBJ1-5; weak D call: TRBD1 (5 bases). Germline CDR1 and CDR2: MNHNS and SASEGT. CDR3 length: 14 residues. V was pared by 0 bases and J by 11 bases, with 14 bases between. This CDR3 reads CASSEAGTLFSQHF. The DNA of the CDR3 is TGTGCCAGCAGTGAAGCGGGGACCCTATTTTCCCAGCATTTT.

This rearrangement joins TRBV29-1 to TRBJ1-2; D not resolved. Germline V gives CDR1 SQVTM, CDR2 ANQGSEA. This CDR3 has 13 amino acids. Trimming cost V 5 bases and J 4 bases, with 14 bases left between them. CDR3 in amino acids: CSVTLAGSYGYTF. The CDR3 coding sequence is TGCAGCGTTACGCTCGCCGGGAGCTATGGCTACACCTTC. Based on the CDR3 plus reference TRBV29-1 and TRBJ1-2, the full variable domain is SAVISQKPSRDICQRGTSLTIQCQVDSQVTMMFWYRQQPGQSLTLIATANQGSEATYESGFVIDKFPISRPNLTFSTLTVSNMSPEDSSIYLCSVTLAGSYGYTFGSGTRLTVV.

The gene calls are TRBV11-2 and TRBJ2-1; 8 bases match TRBD1. The J call may be in error: the DNA end matches TRBJ2-7 better. Germline loops: CDR1 SGHAT, CDR2 FQNNGV. CDR3 length: 12 amino acids. CDR3: CASRLTGDEQYF. In DNA, the CDR3 is TGTGCCAGCAGATTGACAGGGGATGAGCAGTACTTC.

The gene calls are TRBV5-1 and TRBJ1-2; TRBD1 matches 8 bases. CDR1 and CDR2 (germline): SGHRS, YFSETQ. The CDR3 spans 13 residues. V lost 3 bases to trimming and J lost 8 bases; unmatched junction nucleotides: 6. The CDR3 sequence: CASSSTGEGGYTF. The CDR3 DNA sequence: TGCGCCAGCAGCTCGACAGGGGAAGGGGGCTACACCTTC.

This chain links TRBV6-2 or TRBV6-3 with TRBJ2-1; 9 bases match TRBD2. Per germline, CDR1 MNHEY and CDR2 SVGEGT. Trimming at V came to 7 bases and at J to 4 bases, leaving 17 bases not matched to a gene. The CDR3 runs 18 residues. The CDR3 reads CASTTRILAGFIYNEQFF. CDR3 bases: TGTGCCAGCACTACTAGAATTCTAGCGGGGTTTATATACAATGAGCAGTTCTTC.

The chain couples TRBV7-2 to TRBJ2-3; D gene unclear. The CDR3 runs to 13 residues. Germline assignment: CDR1 SGHTA and CDR2 FQGNSA. The ends were cut back, 5 bases at V and 1 base at J, with 7 bases in the middle. CDR3 in DNA: TGTGCCAGCAGCCCGACTCGCACAGATACGCAGTATTTT. Amino acid sequence: CASSPTRTDTQYF.

Turning to this clonotype: Compared with germline, one end of the junction differs, possibly owing to a read error. The chain has TRBV5-1 and TRBJ2-1; no clear D. CDR3 length equals 19 residues. The germline CDR1 and CDR2 sequences are SGHRS and YFSETQ. The CDR3 sequence is CASSYSRPLPIGVTNEQFF. In DNA, the CDR3 is TGCGCCAGCAGCTATTCGAGACCCCTACCGATAGGAGTGACCAATGAGCAGTTCTTT.

This clonotype was seen a handful of times. J is TRBJ2-1 and V is TRBV29-1; TRBD1 aligns across 9 bases. V lost 4 bases and J lost 6; bases outside the gene matches: 7. The CDR3 is 14 residues long. The germline V gene encodes CDR1 SQVTM and CDR2 ANQGSEA. The CDR3 region is CSVGGTGQGNEQFF. CDR3 nucleotides: TGCAGCGTTGGAGGGACAGGGCAAGGCAATGAGCAGTTCTTC.

The chain has TRBV11-2 and TRBJ1-2; TRBD1 matches at 7 bases. The CDR3 has 13 amino acids. CDR1 and CDR2 from the germline V gene are SGHAT and FQNNGV. Trimming removed 3 bases from V and 8 bases from J; junction bases left unmatched: 6. The DNA for the CDR3 is TGTGCCAGCAGCTTTAGGGGGCGGGAAGGCTACACCTTC. Translated: CASSFRGREGYTF.

As for this clonotype: The junction does not match germline at one end; this may be a read error. The chain is built from TRBV6-6 and TRBJ2-3, with 7 bases identical to TRBD2. Germline V lookup: CDR1 MNHNY, CDR2 SVGAGI (reference sequence). CDR3 length: 15 amino acids. The CDR3 here is CATSRSGTETDTQYF. The CDR3 bases are TGTGCCACCAGTAGGAGCGGGACTGAGACAGATACGCAGTATTTT.

This sequence joins TRBV6-6 and TRBJ2-7; unclear D gene. Germline assignment: CDR1 MNHNY and CDR2 SVGAGI (reference sequence). V shed 3 bases and J shed 7 bases, with 22 bases lying between them. The CDR3 is 16 amino acids. The CDR3 loop reads CASSYSRLSLTGEQYF. CDR3 in DNA: TGTGCCAGCAGTTATAGTAGGCTTTCCCTTACCGGTGAGCAGTACTTC.

The genes are TRBV12-3 or TRBV12-4 and TRBJ1-1, with 8 bases that match TRBD1. The CDR3 extends over 16 amino acids. The V gene end was trimmed by 5 bases and the J gene end by 6 bases; junction bases not matched to a gene: 14. CDR3 amino acids: CASSTLPGQVVPEAFF. The CDR3 DNA follows: TGTGCCAGCAGTACTTTACCGGGACAGGTGGTTCCTGAAGCTTTCTTT.

The chain recombines TRBV15 with TRBJ1-4; 7 bases fit TRBD1. Per the germline V gene, CDR1 is LNHNV and CDR2 is YYDKDF (reference sequence). This CDR3 is 13 amino acids long. V trimming: 5 bases; J trimming: 8 bases; junction bases outside the gene matches: 5. The CDR3 bases are TGTGCCACCAGCGGAGGACAGGCCGAAAAACTGTTTTTT. This gives the protein CATSGGQAEKLFF.

The chain couples TRBV10-3 to TRBJ2-1; 8 bases line up with TRBD1. Looked up from germline, CDR1 is ENHRY and CDR2 is SYGVKD. V lost 6 bases, J lost 4 bases, and 5 bases stayed unmatched. The CDR3 sequence is 14 residues long. The DNA for the CDR3 is TGTGCCATCAGGGGGGGACAGGCATACAATGAGCAGTTCTTC. It is translated as CAIRGGQAYNEQFF.